This entry concerns a single T cell receptor (beta chain). Measured with immunoSEQ multiplex PCR; TCRdb has only the in-frame clones, and not every one. Of approximately 100,000 clones listed, approximately 89% are singletons. The data were taken from a study of T cell changes during pregnancy in multiple sclerosis. This CDR3 region has 20 residues. Trimming removed 1 base from V and 1 base from J, with 25 bases in between. CDR1 is MGHRA and CDR2 is YSYEKL in the germline V gene. This sequence was found in a female donor with multiple sclerosis, enrolled in a pregnancy study. Sequenced here: peripheral blood, sampled after pregnancy. The chain combines TRBV4-1 with TRBJ1-1; D gene unclear. The CDR3 DNA reads TGCGCCAGCAGCCAAGTGCGTCAGGCCTTAACCTCACTTGGGAACACTGAAGCTTTCTTT. It encodes CASSQVRQALTSLGNTEAFF.